A selection of T cell receptor beta chains follows, all from one sample in a study of cytomegalovirus exposure and HLA in healthy donors. The repertoire was sequenced with immunoSEQ multiplex PCR; TCRdb's copy has only in-frame clones and lacks some. The data contain under 200,000 clones, around 75% of them singletons. The sequenced sample was PBMCs. The receptors stem from a female donor in good health and CMV-seronegative. Both conserved end residues are part of each CDR3. The order of the fields is J gene, V gene, clone size, D gene, CDR3 DNA, CDR3 protein. The D gene is left open where the match is weak. Size values are once, few and many counts, or a class for expanded clones, and some rows have none.

J gene: TRBJ2-1; V gene: TRBV28; clone size: -; D gene: -; CDR3 DNA: TGTGCCAGCAGTTTAGGCCAGGTCAATGAGCAGTTCTTC; CDR3 protein: CASSLGQVNEQFF
J gene: TRBJ2-5; V gene: TRBV7-2; clone size: -; D gene: TRBD1; CDR3 DNA: TGTGCCAGCAGCCGCGACAGGGGGTGGGAGACCCAGTACTTC; CDR3 protein: CASSRDRGWETQYF
J gene: TRBJ2-7; V gene: TRBV27; clone size: -; D gene: TRBD2; CDR3 DNA: TGTGCCAGCAGACCCATGATGGCGGGAGGAGGGTACGAGCAGTACTTC; CDR3 protein: CASRPMMAGGGYEQYF
J gene: TRBJ2-7; V gene: TRBV5-6; clone size: -; D gene: -; CDR3 DNA: TGTGCCAGCAGCCTGCATAGCGAGCAGTACTTC; CDR3 protein: CASSLHSEQYF
J gene: TRBJ2-2; V gene: TRBV2; clone size: -; D gene: -; CDR3 DNA: TGTGCCAGCAGTGTGTTCGGGACCGGGGAGCTGTTTTTT; CDR3 protein: CASSVFGTGELFF
J gene: TRBJ2-7; V gene: TRBV7-6; clone size: once; D gene: -; CDR3 DNA: TGTGCCAGCAGCTTAGAAAGGCGGCCCCACGAGCAGTACTTC; CDR3 protein: CASSLERRPHEQYF
J gene: TRBJ1-1; V gene: TRBV9; clone size: -; D gene: TRBD1; CDR3 DNA: TGTGCCAGCAGCGGAGACAGGGAGGTATTGTACACTGAAGCTTTCTTT; CDR3 protein: CASSGDREVLYTEAFF
J gene: TRBJ1-5; V gene: TRBV19; clone size: -; D gene: TRBD1; CDR3 DNA: TGTGCCAGTAGTGGGGGACAGACTTACAATCAGCCCCAGCATTTT; CDR3 protein: CASSGGQTYNQPQHF
J gene: TRBJ2-1; V gene: TRBV5-5; clone size: -; D gene: -; CDR3 DNA: TGTGCCAGCAGCTTGGATAGGAGCTCCTACAATGAGCAGTTCTTC; CDR3 protein: CASSLDRSSYNEQFF
J gene: TRBJ1-1; V gene: TRBV29-1; clone size: -; D gene: -; CDR3 DNA: TGCAGCTTCGACGGCGGGCTGAACACTGAAGCTTTCTTT; CDR3 protein: CSFDGGLNTEAFF
J gene: TRBJ2-5; V gene: TRBV5-1; clone size: -; D gene: TRBD2; CDR3 DNA: TGCGCCAGCAGCTTGAGCGGGAGCCAAGAGACCCAGTACTTC; CDR3 protein: CASSLSGSQETQYF
J gene: TRBJ2-1; V gene: TRBV5-1; clone size: -; D gene: -; CDR3 DNA: TGCGCCAGCAGCTTGGGACGGGTCGACAATGAGCAGTTCTTC; CDR3 protein: CASSLGRVDNEQFF
J gene: TRBJ2-1; V gene: TRBV11-2; clone size: -; D gene: -; CDR3 DNA: TGTGCCAGCAGCACATTGACTAGAGACAATGAGCAGTTCTTC; CDR3 protein: CASSTLTRDNEQFF
J gene: TRBJ1-5; V gene: TRBV6-1; clone size: -; D gene: TRBD1; CDR3 DNA: TGTGCCAGCAGTGACGGGGGGACAGGAGGGACTCAGCCCCAGCATTTT; CDR3 protein: CASSDGGTGGTQPQHF
J gene: TRBJ2-5; V gene: TRBV2; clone size: -; D gene: -; CDR3 DNA: TGTGCCAGCAGTAGAGACAACCAAGAGACCCAGTACTTC; CDR3 protein: CASSRDNQETQYF
J gene: TRBJ1-1; V gene: TRBV7-2; clone size: -; D gene: TRBD1; CDR3 DNA: TGTGCCAGCAGCGCAGGGACAGGGGTGAACACTGAAGCTTTCTTT; CDR3 protein: CASSAGTGVNTEAFF
J gene: TRBJ2-1; V gene: TRBV10-3; clone size: -; D gene: -; CDR3 DNA: TGTGCCATCAGTGATAGTGAGTACAATGAGCAGTTCTTC; CDR3 protein: CAISDSEYNEQFF
J gene: TRBJ1-2; V gene: TRBV18; clone size: -; D gene: -; CDR3 DNA: TGTGCCAGCTCTCAACAGGGTTTATATGGCTACACCTTC; CDR3 protein: CASSQQGLYGYTF
J gene: TRBJ2-7; V gene: TRBV18; clone size: -; D gene: TRBD1; CDR3 DNA: TGTGCCAGCTCAGCCAAACAGGGGGCATTAACTGACGAGCAGTACTTC; CDR3 protein: CASSAKQGALTDEQYF
J gene: TRBJ2-2; V gene: TRBV7-8; clone size: -; D gene: -; CDR3 DNA: TGTGCCAGCAGCTTACGGAGGGGACCGACCGGGGAGCTGTTTTTT; CDR3 protein: CASSLRRGPTGELFF
J gene: TRBJ2-5; V gene: TRBV12-5; clone size: -; D gene: TRBD1; CDR3 DNA: TGTGCTAGTGGCCCCTCCCGGACAGGGGACGAGACCCAGTACTTC; CDR3 protein: CASGPSRTGDETQYF
J gene: TRBJ2-5; V gene: TRBV27; clone size: -; D gene: TRBD1; CDR3 DNA: TGTGCCAGCAGCCAGACGGGACAGCTCTTCCAGGAGGAGTCCCAGTACTTC; CDR3 protein: CASSQTGQLFQEESQYF
J gene: TRBJ2-3; V gene: TRBV30; clone size: -; D gene: TRBD1; CDR3 DNA: TGTGCCTGGAGTAGGCAGGGGGTTACAGATACGCAGTATTTT; CDR3 protein: CAWSRQGVTDTQYF
J gene: TRBJ2-6; V gene: TRBV18; clone size: once; D gene: -; CDR3 DNA: TGTGCCAGCTCACTCACTAGCTCTCCTATTCTGGGGGCCAACGTCCTGACTTTC; CDR3 protein: CASSLTSSPILGANVLTF
J gene: TRBJ2-5; V gene: TRBV9; clone size: -; D gene: TRBD2; CDR3 DNA: TGTGCCAGCAGCGTAGGCAGTAGCGGGAGGGCCGTGACCCAGTACTTC; CDR3 protein: CASSVGSSGRAVTQYF
J gene: TRBJ2-3; V gene: TRBV2; clone size: once; D gene: -; CDR3 DNA: TGTGCCAGCAGTGCTGGTAGGGGCCGCGCATCAGATACGCAGTATTTT; CDR3 protein: CASSAGRGRASDTQYF
J gene: TRBJ2-5; V gene: TRBV9; clone size: -; D gene: -; CDR3 DNA: TGTGCCAGCAGCCCCCGGGGGGAGACCCAGTACTTC; CDR3 protein: CASSPRGETQYF
J gene: TRBJ1-1; V gene: TRBV30; clone size: -; D gene: -; CDR3 DNA: TGTGCCTGGAGTGTTTACGGGAACACTGAAGCTTTCTTT; CDR3 protein: CAWSVYGNTEAFF
J gene: TRBJ2-7; V gene: TRBV4-1; clone size: -; D gene: TRBD2; CDR3 DNA: TGCGCCAGCAGCCCTATAGCGGGAGAGGGAGACGAGCAGTACTTC; CDR3 protein: CASSPIAGEGDEQYF
J gene: TRBJ2-7; V gene: TRBV28; clone size: -; D gene: -; CDR3 DNA: TGTGCCAGCAGTTTACAGGGTTCCGAGCAGTACTTC; CDR3 protein: CASSLQGSEQYF
J gene: TRBJ2-1; V gene: TRBV19; clone size: -; D gene: -; CDR3 DNA: TGTGCCAGTAGTATAGACGGGGGCAATGAGCAGTTCTTC; CDR3 protein: CASSIDGGNEQFF
J gene: TRBJ1-2; V gene: TRBV7-9; clone size: -; D gene: TRBD1; CDR3 DNA: TGTGCCAGCAGCTTTGCAGGGGGCAACTATGGCTACACCTTC; CDR3 protein: CASSFAGGNYGYTF
J gene: TRBJ2-2; V gene: TRBV6-4; clone size: few; D gene: TRBD2; CDR3 DNA: TGTGCCAGCAGTGACGGTCCTAGCGGTTACACCGGGGAGCTGTTTTTT; CDR3 protein: CASSDGPSGYTGELFF
J gene: TRBJ2-7; V gene: TRBV11-2; clone size: -; D gene: -; CDR3 DNA: TGTGCCAGCAGCCCCCTACAGGGCTCCCACGAGCAGTACTTC; CDR3 protein: CASSPLQGSHEQYF
J gene: TRBJ2-7; V gene: TRBV27; clone size: -; D gene: TRBD1; CDR3 DNA: TGTGCCAGCAGTTTATCGACAGGGCCCTACGAGCAGTACTTC; CDR3 protein: CASSLSTGPYEQYF
J gene: TRBJ2-1; V gene: TRBV12-5; clone size: -; D gene: -; CDR3 DNA: TGTGCTAGTGGTTTGGACCACCAGGCTGAGCAGTTCTTC; CDR3 protein: CASGLDHQAEQFF
J gene: TRBJ2-7; V gene: TRBV5-1; clone size: -; D gene: -; CDR3 DNA: TGCGCCAGCAGCTTGCCAGGGACCTACGAGCAGTACTTC; CDR3 protein: CASSLPGTYEQYF
J gene: TRBJ1-4; V gene: TRBV4-1; clone size: -; D gene: -; CDR3 DNA: TGCGCCAGCAGCCAAGACGGGGTTGATGCGCTGTTTTTT; CDR3 protein: CASSQDGVDALFF
J gene: TRBJ2-7; V gene: TRBV4-1; clone size: -; D gene: TRBD1; CDR3 DNA: TGCGCCAGCAGCCATTTTCCACCCCGGGGACAGGGCTACGAGCAGTACTTC; CDR3 protein: CASSHFPPRGQGYEQYF
J gene: TRBJ2-7; V gene: TRBV28; clone size: -; D gene: -; CDR3 DNA: TGTGCCAGCAGTTCATCCGGGACTCTCTACGAGCAGTACTTC; CDR3 protein: CASSSSGTLYEQYF
J gene: TRBJ1-1; V gene: TRBV2; clone size: -; D gene: TRBD1; CDR3 DNA: TGTGCCAGCAGTGAAAGAGGGGGCTGGGCTGAAGCTTTCTTT; CDR3 protein: CASSERGGWAEAFF
J gene: TRBJ1-5; V gene: TRBV30; clone size: few; D gene: -; CDR3 DNA: TGTGCCTGGAGTGTACCCGGTGGGGGGAATCAGCCCCAGCATTTT; CDR3 protein: CAWSVPGGGNQPQHF